The present T cell receptor beta chain was sequenced within a study of beta chain features in type 1 diabetes (dated 2018 in TCRdb). Background on the whole study: Mean age, gender distribution, total cell number and subset yield did not differ between patients and healthy donors. Whereas all 28 donors provided naive and central memory subsets, regulatory and stem cell-like memory subsets were isolated from just 8 patients and roughly eight healthy donors. In the study, TCRB repertoires of sorted circulating CD4+ T cell subsets from recently diagnosed type 1 diabetes patients were compared with those of matched healthy donors. A total of about 110 million sorted cells were examined across all samples, and the number of cells per subset was strongly correlated with RNA yield.

Each donor gave one peripheral blood draw, averaging roughly 120 mL, which was collected into heparinised tubes. Naive, central memory, regulatory and stem cell-like memory CD4+ T cells were sorted on a BD FACSAria II using a panel including CD45RO, CCR7, CD25, CD127, CD95 and CD27. Every sorted population had a purity above 98%. PBMCs were separated immediately by Lymphoprep density gradient centrifugation and were stained directly, without being cultured. So that batch effects would be minimized, each experiment stained and sorted samples in pairs, pairing one healthy donor with one patient. V is cut back by 4 bases and J by 3 bases, with 6 bases in the junction unmatched. The CDR3 runs 15 residues from the cysteine to the phenylalanine. Of all the DNA, just the CDR3 is kept, 45 bases in frame from base 1. The CDR1 and CDR2 encoded by the germline V gene are SGHDT and YYEEEE. All of the isolated RNA was reverse transcribed with the High Capacity cDNA Reverse Transcription Kit, so expressed TCRB transcripts were sequenced. Deep immunoSEQ sequencing was applied to naive, central memory and regulatory T cell samples, giving an average of around 4 million total reads per sample. Sorted cells were lysed in RLT buffer, and RNA was extracted using DNase-treated RNeasy Micro or Mini kits according to cell number. To prevent cross-contamination, every cell subset was processed on its own, while patient and healthy donor samples were processed together. The immunoSEQ multiplex PCR was used to amplify TCRB sequences from cDNA, yielding 87-bp fragments that span the CDR3 region. Amplicons were sequenced on the Illumina HiSeq platform. The authors' pipeline ran thus. Synthetic template baselines were used to correct PCR bias computationally, reads within Hamming distance 2 were collapsed together, and singletons that could not be merged were discarded. Reads were aligned to IMGT to assign V, D and J genes, CDR3 length, and insertions or deletions at six rearrangement sites. Clonotype counts were normalized to sorted cell number within each subset before computing true diversity and Gini coefficients with the tcR R package. Repertoire sharing was quantified using the overlap coefficient calculated on TCRB nucleotide sequences. TCRdb took this table from immuneACCESS and kept in-frame rearrangements with V and J called. Such tables lack part of the clones; where checked against another copy, unresolved V genes explain under half of the gap, and the rest is unexplained. V and J calls and clone size are those listed in that table; D and trimming were worked out from the DNA. In all, the sample holds almost 350,000 clones, and around 9% of those were seen once. About 1% of the sample lies in the top ten.

This clone was detected many times. Its antigen remains unidentified. Base qualities were left out, and no much larger clone turns up one base away. The study at large found these results: Naive, central memory and regulatory TCRB repertoires appeared to be more similar among patients than among healthy donors. At VDJ recombination sites, type 1 diabetes patients had fewer insertions and more deleted nucleotides, which implies abnormalities in thymic rearrangement. Because cDNA was sequenced instead of genomic DNA, activated cells with high expression could be over-represented, although the groups did not differ in activation or CD3 levels. PCR may preferentially amplify shorter templates, but because patient and control samples were amplified and corrected together, any resulting skew would affect both groups equally. HLA sub-analyses involved small numbers of individuals, so any influence of HLA type on TCRB rearrangement remained unresolved. In all four CD4+ subsets, TCRB CDR3 length was moderately but significantly shorter in type 1 diabetes patients.

In this chain, TRBV5-6 is recombined with TRBJ2-2; TRBD1 lines up with 7 middle nucleotides. Sequencing input: central memory CD4+ T cells from blood. The receptor was derived from a man in his thirties or forties with type 1 diabetes. This receptor carries the CDR3 CASSMGQLDTGELFF. The sequence in DNA is TGTGCCAGCAGCATGGGACAGCTCGACACCGGGGAGCTGTTTTTT.